These 3 T cell receptor beta chains were sequenced from one sample in a study of coeliac disease. The method was immunoSEQ multiplex PCR; TCRdb's version includes in-frame clones alone and lacks a portion of them. The sample has over 5,500 clones; roughly 60% are singletons. The sample comprised lymphocytes from the gut lamina propria. The receptor set was obtained from a man aged 55 to 70 with celiac disease on a gluten-free diet.

V gene TRBV7-8 combines with J gene TRBJ2-2; 15 bases are shared with TRBD2. Losses at the gene ends were 5 bases for V and 9 bases for J; bases not matched to a gene: 1. The CDR3 has 14 amino acids. CDR1 is SGHVS and CDR2 is FQNEAQ in the germline V gene. The CDR3 loop reads CASSGLAGGRELFF. The CDR3, as DNA: TGTGCCAGCAGCGGACTAGCGGGGGGGCGGGAGCTGTTTTTT.

The rearrangement joins TRBV28 to TRBJ1-1, with D perhaps TRBD1 (5 bases). The V gene's germline CDR1 is MDHEN and CDR2 SYDVKM. There are 16 residues in the CDR3. Trimming left V 7 bases short and J 0 bases short, with 18 bases between. The CDR3 is CASTFNGAGMNTEAFF. In DNA, the CDR3 is TGTGCCAGCACCTTTAATGGGGCAGGGATGAACACTGAAGCTTTCTTT.

The chain links TRBV2 to TRBJ1-5; D gene unclear. This CDR3 has 15 amino acids. V dropped 5 bases and J dropped 1 base, with 12 bases sitting between them. Germline V gene data show CDR1 as SNHLY and CDR2 as FYNNEI. In DNA form, the CDR3 reads TGTGCCAGCAGTTCGGGGAGCCCCAGCAATCAGCCCCAGCATTTT. Amino acid sequence: CASSSGSPSNQPQHF.